The clone carrying this T cell receptor beta chain turned up a few times. Antigen unknown. This sample stems from a study of PD-1 blockade in classical Hodgkin lymphoma. Study findings and constraints: Similar baseline diversity was found in complete responders and newly diagnosed patients. Exclusion removed patients who began nivolumab under 1 year after ASCT.

This CDR3 is 13 amino acids long. V lost 3 bases and J 2 bases, leaving 7 bases between the germline ends. Germline assignment: CDR1 MNHEY and CDR2 SMNVEV (reference sequence). Relapse was seen in all patients after autologous stem cell transplantation, and brentuximab vedotin exposure was variable. Patients showed best responses of complete response, partial response or progressive disease. The repertoire was sequenced with immunoSEQ multiplex PCR; TCRdb's copy has only in-frame clones and lacks some. The sample has nearly 55,000 clones; more than 65% are singletons. V is TRBV27 and J is TRBJ1-1; D not resolved. This receptor was identified in a human donor with classical Hodgkin lymphoma. The specimen comprised peripheral blood mononuclear cells (PBMCs), sampled at baseline. DNA for the CDR3: TGTGCCAGCAGTTTCCAGGCCAACACTGAAGCTTTCTTT. Translated: CASSFQANTEAFF.